This TCR beta chain was found in a study of CD8 T cells in ankylosing spondylitis. Overall study findings and caveats: Blood from ankylosing spondylitis patients appeared to carry a characteristic roughly 8-variant TCR beta motif.

TCRdb ran MiXCR on the 5' RACE reads and lists one entry per CDR3 protein. The table shows 700,000 or so distinct CDR3 sequences, with over 15% occurring only once. This clonotype was counted a few times. What it binds is unknown. With 2 bases removed from V and 7 bases from J, the gap between germline ends came to 14 bases. This CDR3 spans 14 amino acids. Germline lookup yields CDR1 MDHEN and CDR2 SYDVKM. The TCR sequence derives from a male donor with ankylosing spondylitis. Material: blood, either unsorted or a sorted T cell fraction (not recorded which). This rearrangement joins TRBV28 to TRBJ1-2, with D possibly TRBD1 on 5 matching bases. CDR3 sequence (DNA): TGTGCCAGCAGTTTAGCAGGGAGATCGTCTGGCTACACCTTC. Encoded protein: CASSLAGRSSGYTF.